This T cell receptor (beta chain) was recovered during a study of cytomegalovirus exposure and HLA in healthy donors. Findings of the study overall: Later examination showed HLA-associated TCR beta chains had greater clonal expansion than equally common others. V- and J-gene trimming of TCR beta was linked (in a later analysis) to a missense DCLRE1C variant. Some TCR beta chains (about 180 of them) were listed as cytomegalovirus-associated.

A multiplex PCR was run with 60 Vbeta primers and 13 Jbeta primers. In the study's own analysis: Around 76 million unique TCR beta chains, 10 million to 14 million shared, were counted in a later analysis. The protocol was immunoSEQ multiplex PCR, while the TCRdb copy is restricted to in-frame clones and leaves out a portion. That table furnishes V, J and clone size, whereas the DNA furnished D and trimming. Of 160,000 or so clones listed, almost 80% were seen once; the top ten hold just under 6.5%. About this clone itself: Antigen specificity is unknown.

Sequencing was performed on PBMCs. The clonotype was recovered from a man between 35 and 55 years old in good health and CMV-seropositive.

CDR3 sequence reads: CASSQGLAGGTYEQYF. The DNA of the CDR3 is TGTGCCAGCAGCCAGGGACTAGCGGGAGGGACCTACGAGCAGTACTTC. The J gene is TRBJ2-7, the V gene TRBV5-6, with 16 bases identical to TRBD2. Losses at the gene ends were 4 bases for V and 2 bases for J; bases not matched to a gene: 3. There are 16 residues in the CDR3. Germline CDR1 and CDR2: SGHDT and YYEEEE.